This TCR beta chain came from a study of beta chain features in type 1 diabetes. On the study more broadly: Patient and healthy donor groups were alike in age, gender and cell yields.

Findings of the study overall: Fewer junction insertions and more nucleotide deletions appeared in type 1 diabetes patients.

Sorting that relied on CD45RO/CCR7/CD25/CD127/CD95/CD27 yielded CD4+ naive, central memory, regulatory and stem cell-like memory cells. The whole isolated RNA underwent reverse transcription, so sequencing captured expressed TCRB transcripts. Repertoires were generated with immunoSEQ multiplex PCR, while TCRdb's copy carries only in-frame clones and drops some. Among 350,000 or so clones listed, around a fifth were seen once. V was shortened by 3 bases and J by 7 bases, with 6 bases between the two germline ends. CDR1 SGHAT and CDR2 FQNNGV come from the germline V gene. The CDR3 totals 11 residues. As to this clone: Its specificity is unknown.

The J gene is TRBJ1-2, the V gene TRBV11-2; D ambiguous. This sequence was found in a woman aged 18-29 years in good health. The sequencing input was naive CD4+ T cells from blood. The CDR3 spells CASSFESGYTF. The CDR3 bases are TGTGCCAGCAGCTTTGAGAGTGGCTACACCTTC.